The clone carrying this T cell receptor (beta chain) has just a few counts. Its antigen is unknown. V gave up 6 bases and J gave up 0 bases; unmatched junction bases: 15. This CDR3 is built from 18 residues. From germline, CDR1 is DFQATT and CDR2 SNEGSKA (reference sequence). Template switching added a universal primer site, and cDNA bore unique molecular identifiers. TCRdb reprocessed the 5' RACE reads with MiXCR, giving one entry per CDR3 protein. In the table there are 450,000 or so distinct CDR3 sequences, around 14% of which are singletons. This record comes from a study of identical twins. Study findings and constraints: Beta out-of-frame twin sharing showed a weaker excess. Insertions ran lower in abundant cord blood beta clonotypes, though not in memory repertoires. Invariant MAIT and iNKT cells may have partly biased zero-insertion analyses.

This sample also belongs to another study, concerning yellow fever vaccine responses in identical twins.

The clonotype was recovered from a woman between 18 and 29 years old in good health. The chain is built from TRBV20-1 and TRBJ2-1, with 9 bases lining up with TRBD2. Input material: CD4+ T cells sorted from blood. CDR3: CSARYGSGRGSSYNEQFF. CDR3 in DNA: TGCAGTGCCCGGTATGGTAGCGGGAGAGGGAGCTCCTACAATGAGCAGTTCTTC.